The rows below give T cell receptor beta chains drawn from one sample of a study of cytomegalovirus exposure and HLA in healthy donors. Measured with immunoSEQ multiplex PCR; TCRdb has only the in-frame clones, and not every one. The sample records 35,000 to 40,000 clones, 85% to 95% being singletons. Sequenced sample: PBMCs. These receptors came from a woman aged 18-35 years in good health and CMV-seronegative. Each CDR3 is given with its conserved first and last residue. Fields, in order: CDR3 DNA, CDR3 protein, J gene, V gene, D gene, clone size. A D gene is named only where the DNA matches it firmly. Not all rows give a size; the values are once, few, many and, for expanded clones, a class.

TGTGCCAGCAGCGCGGACAGGGGTACTGGAAACACCATATATTTT | CASSADRGTGNTIYF | TRBJ1-3 | TRBV7-2 | TRBD1 | -
TGTGCCAGCAGTTCTACGGGACAGATCAATCAGCCCCAGCATTTT | CASSSTGQINQPQHF | TRBJ1-5 | TRBV28 | TRBD1 | -
TGTGCCAGCAGTTTTAAGGGACAGGGGGCGATTAGCTCCTACGAGCAGTACTTC | CASSFKGQGAISSYEQYF | TRBJ2-7 | TRBV27 | TRBD1 | -
TGTGCCAGTAGCGGGGGAGGCGGCAATCAGCCCCAGCATTTT | CASSGGGGNQPQHF | TRBJ1-5 | TRBV19 | - | once
TGTGCCTGGGGTTACGGCGGAGGGAGGACCTTC | CAWGYGGGRTF | TRBJ1-2 | TRBV30 | - | -
TGCAGTGTGACGGCGACAGGGTCGGCTTTCTTT | CSVTATGSAFF | TRBJ1-1 | TRBV20-1 | TRBD1 | -
TGTGCCAGCAGTTTAGAAGGGAGGCGGAAGAACTATGGCTACACCTTC | CASSLEGRRKNYGYTF | TRBJ1-2 | TRBV28 | - | -
TGCGCCAGCAGCTCCCAAATCCGGTCGGGTGGCTACACCTTC | CASSSQIRSGGYTF | TRBJ1-2 | TRBV5-1 | - | -
TGTGCCAGTAGTCCATGGACAGGGGCTTTCCATCAGCCCCAGCATTTT | CASSPWTGAFHQPQHF | TRBJ1-5 | TRBV19 | TRBD1 | -
TGTGCCAGCAGCTCGACCGGGACAGTCGATAATTCACCCCTCCACTTT | CASSSTGTVDNSPLHF | TRBJ1-6 | TRBV5-5 | TRBD1 | -
TGCGCCAGCAGCCAAGAAGGAGCAGGGGCCCATGAGAACACTGAAGCTTTCTTT | CASSQEGAGAHENTEAFF | TRBJ1-1 | TRBV4-1 | - | -
TGTGCCAGCAGCTTAAGTTGGTTAGAGCTGAACACTGAAGCTTTCTTT | CASSLSWLELNTEAFF | TRBJ1-1 | TRBV7-2 | - | -
TGTGCTAGTGGTTTGTTTTTAGCAGACGCCGGGGAGCTGTTTTTT | CASGLFLADAGELFF | TRBJ2-2 | TRBV12-5 | - | -
TGTGCCAGCAGTTACCCCAACCATGGACAGGGACCCACAGATACGCAGTATTTT | CASSYPNHGQGPTDTQYF | TRBJ2-3 | TRBV28 | TRBD1 | -
TGTGCCAGCAGTCATAGTAGTGAGCAGTTCTTC | CASSHSSEQFF | TRBJ2-1 | TRBV6-1 | - | -
TGCGCCAGCAGTGAAGGGGAGGGGCGGAGGTCTGAAGCTTTCTTT | CASSEGEGRRSEAFF | TRBJ1-1 | TRBV10-2 | - | -
TGTGCCAGCAGCCTAGATAGAAACACCATATATTTT | CASSLDRNTIYF | TRBJ1-3 | TRBV7-9 | - | -
TGTGCCAGCAGTGGGTGGGGAGATCACCTCACAGATACGCAGTATTTT | CASSGWGDHLTDTQYF | TRBJ2-3 | TRBV28 | - | -
TGTGCCAGCAGCTTAGCGGGGGCAGAGATGAACACTGAAGCTTTCTTT | CASSLAGAEMNTEAFF | TRBJ1-1 | TRBV7-6 | - | -
TGTGCCAGCAGTGGGGGGGTAGGGGGCAGCGATGAGCAGTTCTTC | CASSGGVGGSDEQFF | TRBJ2-1 | TRBV6-4 | - | -
TGTGCCAGCTCACCATCGGGACTTAAAAACATTCAGTACTTC | CASSPSGLKNIQYF | TRBJ2-4 | TRBV18 | - | -
TGTGCCAGTACCGGACACGGGAATGAAAAACTGTTTTTT | CASTGHGNEKLFF | TRBJ1-4 | TRBV19 | - | -
TGTGCCAGCAGCTTGACAGACAGGGATCAAGAAGAAGCTTTCTTT | CASSLTDRDQEEAFF | TRBJ1-1 | TRBV7-9 | TRBD1 | -
TGTGCCAGCAGCTTACTAGTAGGCCTCTACGAGCAGTACTTC | CASSLLVGLYEQYF | TRBJ2-7 | TRBV7-2 | - | -
TGCGCCAGCAGCTTGCAAGAGGAAGAGGAGACCCAGTACTTC | CASSLQEEEETQYF | TRBJ2-5 | TRBV5-1 | - | -
TGCGCCAGTAGAACCACGGGACACGGCTACACCTTC | CASRTTGHGYTF | TRBJ1-2 | TRBV5-1 | - | -
TGTGCCAGCAGTCCTAGCGGGAAGGGCGATGAGCAGTTCTTC | CASSPSGKGDEQFF | TRBJ2-1 | TRBV7-9 | TRBD2 | -
TGCAGCGTTGAAGATCTAGCGGGAGTTGCAGATACGCAGTATTTT | CSVEDLAGVADTQYF | TRBJ2-3 | TRBV29-1 | TRBD2 | -
TGTGCCACCAGCAGAGATAAAACAGGGAAAATTGGAGAGACCCAGTACTTC | CATSRDKTGKIGETQYF | TRBJ2-5 | TRBV15 | - | -
TGTGCCACCAGCCGGAGGTTAAGGGACTACCTAGCCCGTTCGGGGGATACGCAGTATTTT | CATSRRLRDYLARSGDTQYF | TRBJ2-3 | TRBV15 | TRBD2 | -
TGTTCCAGCAGCTTAGTTGAGCCCGGTTTCCGGGACAAGACCTACGAGCAGTACTTC | CSSSLVEPGFRDKTYEQYF | TRBJ2-7 | TRBV7-9 | - | -
TGCAGCGTTTCCTCGAACAGCCCTGAAGCTTTCTTT | CSVSSNSPEAFF | TRBJ1-1 | TRBV29-1 | - | -
TGTGCCAGCAGCTTATGGGGCCCCTACGAGCAGTACTTC | CASSLWGPYEQYF | TRBJ2-7 | TRBV7-9 | - | -
TGTGCCAGCAGCCTAACTTCTCTAGCGGGAGGGCTGGATACGCAGTATTTT | CASSLTSLAGGLDTQYF | TRBJ2-3 | TRBV7-3 | TRBD2 | -
TGCAGCGTTCCCGGGATACTTCTAGGCCGAGAGACCCAGTACTTC | CSVPGILLGRETQYF | TRBJ2-5 | TRBV29-1 | - | -
TGTGCCAGCAGACCTGGGACAGGCAATCAGCCCCAGCATTTT | CASRPGTGNQPQHF | TRBJ1-5 | TRBV6-6 | TRBD1 | -
TGTGCCAGCAGAAAGGTGTTTAGGGGGAATGAAAAACTGTTTTTT | CASRKVFRGNEKLFF | TRBJ1-4 | TRBV6-6 | - | -
TGTGCCAGCAGGGGGACTAGCGGCTACGAGCAGTACTTC | CASRGTSGYEQYF | TRBJ2-7 | TRBV2 | TRBD2 | -
TGTGCTAGTGGTTTGAGTAGCGGAACAGATACGCAGTATTTT | CASGLSSGTDTQYF | TRBJ2-3 | TRBV12-5 | - | -
TGTGCCAGCAGTTGGACAGGCGGAAAAGAGACCCAGTACTTC | CASSWTGGKETQYF | TRBJ2-5 | TRBV27 | TRBD1 | -
TGTGCCAGCAGCTTAGCGGGGACAGGGGGCGCTGGGGCCAACGTCCTGACTTTC | CASSLAGTGGAGANVLTF | TRBJ2-6 | TRBV11-2 | TRBD1 | -
TGTGCCAGCCACCCAACAACTGGAAACACCATATATTTT | CASHPTTGNTIYF | TRBJ1-3 | TRBV6-5 | - | -
TGTGCCAGCAGTATGACAGGGAGGTCCGGTGGCTACACCTTC | CASSMTGRSGGYTF | TRBJ1-2 | TRBV6-5 | TRBD1 | -
TGTGCCAGCAGTCCAGGGGTTTACGGCTACAAAGAGACCCAGTACTTC | CASSPGVYGYKETQYF | TRBJ2-5 | TRBV28 | - | -
TGTTCCAGCAGCCTCATTGGGGGGGGTGAAGCTTTCTTT | CSSSLIGGGEAFF | TRBJ1-1 | TRBV7-9 | - | -
TGTGCCAGCAGCTTAAAGGGGGCCGGGGAGCTGTTTTTT | CASSLKGAGELFF | TRBJ2-2 | TRBV7-9 | - | -
TGCGCCAGCAGCTTGCGGGACAGGGGGGAGACCCAGTACTTC | CASSLRDRGETQYF | TRBJ2-5 | TRBV5-1 | TRBD1 | -
TGTGCCAGCAGTGTTGTAGCGGGAGAAGGGGAGCTGTTTTTT | CASSVVAGEGELFF | TRBJ2-2 | TRBV2 | TRBD2 | -
TGTGCCAGCAGCAAACGACTAGCGGGAGGGGAGATCCTGACTTTC | CASSKRLAGGEILTF | TRBJ2-6 | TRBV27 | TRBD2 | -
TGTGCCAGCAGTCCCGGGACTAGCGGGAGGGCACATGAGCAGTTCTTC | CASSPGTSGRAHEQFF | TRBJ2-1 | TRBV2 | TRBD2 | -
TGTGCCAGCAGAGACAGGGGATGGGGAAGAAACCACGAGCAGTACTTC | CASRDRGWGRNHEQYF | TRBJ2-7 | TRBV2 | TRBD1 | few
TGTGCCAGCAGCTTAACGGGCGGGAGGGGGGCAGATACGCAGTATTTT | CASSLTGGRGADTQYF | TRBJ2-3 | TRBV7-2 | TRBD2 | -
TGTGCCAGCAGCTTTACCGGGGGGATGAACACTGAAGCTTTCTTT | CASSFTGGMNTEAFF | TRBJ1-1 | TRBV9 | - | -
TGTGCCAGTAGGAACCCACTAGCAAAAACCTACAATGAGCAGTTCTTC | CASRNPLAKTYNEQFF | TRBJ2-1 | TRBV19 | - | once
TGTGCCAGCAGCTTATTTGGGGACAGGGGAGAGACCCAGTACTTC | CASSLFGDRGETQYF | TRBJ2-5 | TRBV11-1 | TRBD1 | -
TGTGCCAGCAGCTTGCATAGCGCAAACACCGGGGAGCTGTTTTTT | CASSLHSANTGELFF | TRBJ2-2 | TRBV7-9 | - | -